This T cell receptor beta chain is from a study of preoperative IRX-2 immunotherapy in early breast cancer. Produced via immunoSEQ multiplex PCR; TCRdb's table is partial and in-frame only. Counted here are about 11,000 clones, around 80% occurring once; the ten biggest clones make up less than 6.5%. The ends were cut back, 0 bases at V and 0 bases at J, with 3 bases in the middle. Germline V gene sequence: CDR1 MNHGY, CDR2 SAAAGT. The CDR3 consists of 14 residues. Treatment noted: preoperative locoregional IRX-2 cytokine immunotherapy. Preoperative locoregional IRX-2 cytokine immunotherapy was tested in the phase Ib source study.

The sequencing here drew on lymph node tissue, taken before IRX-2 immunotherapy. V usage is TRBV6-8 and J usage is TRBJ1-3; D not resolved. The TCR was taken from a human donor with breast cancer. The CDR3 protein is CASSYSDSGNTIYF. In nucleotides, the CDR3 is TGTGCCAGCAGTTACTCTGACTCTGGAAACACCATATATTTT.